This T cell receptor (beta chain) was retrieved from a study of blood T cell repertoires in COVID-19. As for the study in general: Acute-phase and convalescent COVID-19 samples originated in the United States, Italy and Spain. PBMCs, B-cell-depleted T cells, or T cells provided the cDNA or gDNA that made up the material.

The authors' processing: Using reference gene primer amplification, nucleated cell counts were estimated. Assay used: immunoSEQ multiplex PCR; TCRdb lists only in-frame clones, some missing. V, J and clone size are taken as reported in that table, and D and trimming were inferred from the DNA itself. The sample lists more than 15,000 clones, roughly 90% seen once, with about 7.4% in the top ten. J lost 0 bases, V lost 4 bases, and 4 bases had no gene match. This CDR3 has 16 residues. Germline V gene data show CDR1 as MDHEN and CDR2 as SYDVKM. The sequenced sample was peripheral blood. The TCR was taken from an older woman with active COVID-19. The genes are TRBV28 and TRBJ2-3; TRBD2 agrees at 10 bases. The CDR3 reads CASSSTSGLSTDTQYF. The CDR3 DNA follows: TGTGCCAGCAGTTCGACTAGCGGGCTAAGCACAGATACGCAGTATTTT.